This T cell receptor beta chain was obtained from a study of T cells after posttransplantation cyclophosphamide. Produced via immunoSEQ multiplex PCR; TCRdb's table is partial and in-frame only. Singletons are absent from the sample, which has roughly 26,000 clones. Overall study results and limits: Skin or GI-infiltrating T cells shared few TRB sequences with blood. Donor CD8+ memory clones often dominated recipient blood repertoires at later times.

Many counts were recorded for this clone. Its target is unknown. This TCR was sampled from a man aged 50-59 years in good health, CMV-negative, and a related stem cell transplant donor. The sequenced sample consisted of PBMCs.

CDR3 bases: TGTGCCAGCAGCTTGGGGGACAGGGGAGCCCCGTCGGACGAGCAGTACTTC. This codes for CASSLGDRGAPSDEQYF. The chain uses TRBV5-6 and TRBJ2-7; 10 nucleotides align to TRBD1. V shed 0 bases, J shed 5 bases, and the junction held 11 bases outside the gene matches. Germline CDR1 SGHDT, CDR2 YYEEEE. The CDR3 is 17 residues long.